Sequencing of this T cell receptor beta chain was carried out in a study of blood T cell repertoires in COVID-19. This table comes from immunoSEQ multiplex PCR, and its TCRdb copy is limited to in-frame clones, with some not included. The repertoire consists of 190,000 or so clones, with 85% to 90% occurring once and the leading ten covering about 1%. The V gene's germline CDR1 is LGHNA and CDR2 YNFKEQ. The CDR3 length is 14 residues. V dropped 3 bases and J dropped 5; count of bases not matched to a gene: 5. The TCR originated in a woman aged 18-29 years who had recovered from COVID-19. What was sequenced was peripheral blood. The gene calls are TRBV4-2 and TRBJ1-2; 8 positions agree with TRBD1. This chain's CDR3 is CASSQLDREYGYTF. CDR3 nucleotide sequence: TGTGCCAGCAGCCAGTTGGACAGGGAATATGGCTACACCTTC.